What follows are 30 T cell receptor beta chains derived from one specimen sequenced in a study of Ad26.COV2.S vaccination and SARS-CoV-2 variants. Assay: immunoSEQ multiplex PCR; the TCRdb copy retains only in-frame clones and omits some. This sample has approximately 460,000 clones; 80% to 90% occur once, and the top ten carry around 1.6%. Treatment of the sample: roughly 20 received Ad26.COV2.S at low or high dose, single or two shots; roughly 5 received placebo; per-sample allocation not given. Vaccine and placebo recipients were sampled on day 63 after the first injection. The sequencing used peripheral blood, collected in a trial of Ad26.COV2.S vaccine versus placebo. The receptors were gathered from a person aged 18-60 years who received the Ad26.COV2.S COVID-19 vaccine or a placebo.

CDR3 protein: CASSTGRVNTEAFF. Written as DNA, the CDR3 is TGTGCCAGCTCCACCGGGAGGGTGAACACTGAAGCTTTCTTT. The chain uses TRBV18 and TRBJ1-1; unclear D gene. With 6 bases removed from V and 0 bases from J, the gap between germline ends came to 11 bases. The CDR3 contains 14 residues. The germline CDR1 and CDR2 sequences are KGHSH and LQKENI.

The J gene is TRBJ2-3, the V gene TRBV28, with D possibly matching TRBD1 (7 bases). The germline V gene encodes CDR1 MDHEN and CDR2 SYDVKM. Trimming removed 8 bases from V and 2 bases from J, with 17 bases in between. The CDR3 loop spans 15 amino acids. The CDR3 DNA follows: TGTGCCAGCGGACAAGGGGGGACAGCCACAGATACGCAGTATTTT. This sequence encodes CASGQGGTATDTQYF.

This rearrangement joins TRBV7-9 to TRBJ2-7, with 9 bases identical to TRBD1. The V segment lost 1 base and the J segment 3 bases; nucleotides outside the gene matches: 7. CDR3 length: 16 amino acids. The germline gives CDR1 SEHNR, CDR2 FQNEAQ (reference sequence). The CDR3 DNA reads TGTGCCAGCAGCTTAGGAGGGGGACAGGGCCTCTACGAGCAGTACTTC. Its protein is CASSLGGGQGLYEQYF. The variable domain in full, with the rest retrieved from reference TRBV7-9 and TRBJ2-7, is DTGVSQNPRHKITKRGQNVTFRCDPISEHNRLYWYRQTLGQGPEFLTYFQNEAQLEKSRLLSDRFSAERPKGSFSTLEIQRTEQGDSAMYLCASSLGGGQGLYEQYFGPGTRLTVT.

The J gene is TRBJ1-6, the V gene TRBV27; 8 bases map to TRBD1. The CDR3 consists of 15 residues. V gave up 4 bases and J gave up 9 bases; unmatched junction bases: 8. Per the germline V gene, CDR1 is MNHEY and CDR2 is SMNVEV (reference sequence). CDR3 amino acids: CASSSGQAVGSPLHF. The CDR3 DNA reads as TGTGCCAGCAGTTCGGGACAGGCGGTTGGTTCACCCCTCCACTTT.

The CDR3 here is CASSSSQGARTEAFF. The DNA of the CDR3 is TGTGCCAGCAGCTCGTCGCAGGGGGCGCGGACTGAAGCTTTCTTT. V gene TRBV5-8 combines with J gene TRBJ1-1; 8 positions agree with TRBD1. The CDR3 runs to 15 residues. J lost 5 bases, V lost 3 bases, and 9 bases had no gene match. In germline, CDR1 is SGHTS, CDR2 YDEGEE. Using reference TRBV5-8 and TRBJ1-1 for the parts outside the CDR3, the full variable domain is EAGVTQSPTHLIKTRGQQATLRCSPISGHTSVYWYQQALGLGLQFLLWYDEGEERNRGNFPPRFSGRQFPNYSSELNVNALELEDSALYLCASSSSQGARTEAFFGQGTRLTVV.

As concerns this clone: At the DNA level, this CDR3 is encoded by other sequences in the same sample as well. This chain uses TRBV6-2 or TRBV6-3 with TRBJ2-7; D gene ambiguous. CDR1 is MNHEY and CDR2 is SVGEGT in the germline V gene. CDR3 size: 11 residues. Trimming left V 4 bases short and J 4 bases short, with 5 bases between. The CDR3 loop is CASSSPYEQYF. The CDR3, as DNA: TGTGCCAGCAGTTCCCCATACGAGCAGTACTTC.

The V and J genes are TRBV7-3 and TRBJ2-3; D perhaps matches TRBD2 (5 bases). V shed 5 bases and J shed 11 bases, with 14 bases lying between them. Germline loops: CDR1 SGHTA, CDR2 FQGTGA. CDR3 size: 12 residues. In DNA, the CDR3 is TGTGCCAGCAGCAAACCCGGGGATCGGCAGTATTTT. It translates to CASSKPGDRQYF.

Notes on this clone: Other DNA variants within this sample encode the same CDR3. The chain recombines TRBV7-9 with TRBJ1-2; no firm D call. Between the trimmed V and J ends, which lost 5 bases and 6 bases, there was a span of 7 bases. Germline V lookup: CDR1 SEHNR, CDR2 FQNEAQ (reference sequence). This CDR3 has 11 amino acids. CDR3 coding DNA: TGTGCCAGCAGCGCCGGGGATGGCTACACCTTC. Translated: CASSAGDGYTF.

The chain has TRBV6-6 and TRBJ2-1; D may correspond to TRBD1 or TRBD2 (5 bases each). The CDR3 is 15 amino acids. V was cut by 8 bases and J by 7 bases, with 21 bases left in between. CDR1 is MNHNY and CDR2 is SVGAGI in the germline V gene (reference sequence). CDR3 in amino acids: CASRPGTDALNEQFF. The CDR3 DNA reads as TGTGCCAGCCGCCCCGGGACGGACGCCCTAAATGAGCAGTTCTTC.

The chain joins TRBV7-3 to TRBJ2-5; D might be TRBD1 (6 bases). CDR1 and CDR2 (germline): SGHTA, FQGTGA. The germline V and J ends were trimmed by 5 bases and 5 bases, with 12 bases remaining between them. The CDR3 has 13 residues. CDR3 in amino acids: CASSPLRGETQYF. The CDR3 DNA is TGTGCCAGCAGCCCCCTTAGGGGGGAGACCCAGTACTTC.

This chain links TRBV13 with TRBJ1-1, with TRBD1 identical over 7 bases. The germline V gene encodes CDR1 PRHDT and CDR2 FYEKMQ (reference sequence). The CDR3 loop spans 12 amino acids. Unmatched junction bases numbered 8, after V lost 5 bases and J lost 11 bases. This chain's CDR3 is CASSLQGRVAFF. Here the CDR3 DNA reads TGTGCCAGCAGCCTACAGGGGCGGGTGGCTTTCTTT.

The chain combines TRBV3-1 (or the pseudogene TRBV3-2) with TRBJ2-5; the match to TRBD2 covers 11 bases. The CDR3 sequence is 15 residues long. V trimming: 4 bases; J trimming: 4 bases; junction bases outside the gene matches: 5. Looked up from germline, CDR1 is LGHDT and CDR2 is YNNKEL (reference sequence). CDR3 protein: CASSLSGGGGETQYF. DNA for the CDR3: TGTGCCAGCAGCCTTAGCGGGGGGGGAGGAGAGACCCAGTACTTC.

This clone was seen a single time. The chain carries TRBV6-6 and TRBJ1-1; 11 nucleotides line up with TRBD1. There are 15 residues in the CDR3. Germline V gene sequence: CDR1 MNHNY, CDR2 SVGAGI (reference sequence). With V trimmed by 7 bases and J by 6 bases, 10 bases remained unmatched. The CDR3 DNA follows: TGTGCCAGCACCCTCCCGGACAGGGGGCGACCTGAAGCTTTCTTT. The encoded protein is CASTLPDRGRPEAFF.

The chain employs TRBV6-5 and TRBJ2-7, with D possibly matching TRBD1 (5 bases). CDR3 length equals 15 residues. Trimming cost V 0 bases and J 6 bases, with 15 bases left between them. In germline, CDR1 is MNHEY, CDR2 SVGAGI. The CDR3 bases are TGTGCCAGCAGTTACTCGATGGGGCAGGGTCGCGAGCAGTACTTC. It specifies CASSYSMGQGREQYF.

The CDR3 DNA reads as TGTGCCAGCAGCGGGCTCGTTGTGGGCTATAATTCACCCCTCCACTTT. It specifies CASSGLVVGYNSPLHF. This chain joins TRBV6-7 and TRBJ1-6; D unclear. TRBV6-7 falls under the ORF class, with uncertain function. This CDR3 spans 16 amino acids. V lost 6 bases, J lost 3 bases, and 15 bases lay in between.

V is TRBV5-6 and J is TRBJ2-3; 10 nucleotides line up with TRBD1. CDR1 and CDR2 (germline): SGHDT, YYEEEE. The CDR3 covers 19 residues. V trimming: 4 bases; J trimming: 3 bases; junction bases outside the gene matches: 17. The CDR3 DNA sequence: TGTGCCAGCAGCGTTGGCGGGACAGGGGCCGGGGTGTGGACAGATACGCAGTATTTT. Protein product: CASSVGGTGAGVWTDTQYF.

The CDR3 DNA sequence: TGTGCCAGCAGCTTAGCGGGAGGGCTCAATGAGCAGTTCTTC. Protein: CASSLAGGLNEQFF. V usage is TRBV7-3 and J usage is TRBJ2-1, with 9 positions matching TRBD2. V lost 2 bases, J lost 6 bases, and 2 bases stayed unmatched. Germline CDR1 and CDR2: SGHTA and FQGTGA. The CDR3 consists of 14 residues.

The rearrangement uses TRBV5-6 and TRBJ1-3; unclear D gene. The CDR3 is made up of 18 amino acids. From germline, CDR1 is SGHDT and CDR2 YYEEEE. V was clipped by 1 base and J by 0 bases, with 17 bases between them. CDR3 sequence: CASSLLGNTPYSGNTIYF. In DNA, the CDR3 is TGTGCCAGCAGCTTGTTAGGGAATACACCTTACTCTGGAAACACCATATATTTT.

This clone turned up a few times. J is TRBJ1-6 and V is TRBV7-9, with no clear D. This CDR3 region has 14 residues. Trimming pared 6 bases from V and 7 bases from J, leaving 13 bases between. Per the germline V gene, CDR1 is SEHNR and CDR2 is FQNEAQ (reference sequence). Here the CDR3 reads CASREGKNNSPLHF. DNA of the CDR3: TGTGCCAGCAGAGAGGGAAAGAACAATTCACCCCTCCACTTT.

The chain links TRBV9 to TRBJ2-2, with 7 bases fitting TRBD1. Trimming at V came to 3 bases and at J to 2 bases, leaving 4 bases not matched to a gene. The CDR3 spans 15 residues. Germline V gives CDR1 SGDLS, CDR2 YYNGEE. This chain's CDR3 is CASSETGSNTGELFF. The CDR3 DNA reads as TGTGCCAGCAGCGAGACAGGGTCTAACACCGGGGAGCTGTTTTTT.

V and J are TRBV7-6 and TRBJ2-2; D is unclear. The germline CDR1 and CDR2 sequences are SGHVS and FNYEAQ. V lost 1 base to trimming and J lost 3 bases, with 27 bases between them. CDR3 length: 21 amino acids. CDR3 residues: CASSLVVSARFVGWDTGELFF. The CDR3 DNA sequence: TGTGCCAGCAGCTTAGTGGTATCGGCTAGGTTCGTTGGTTGGGACACCGGGGAGCTGTTTTTT.

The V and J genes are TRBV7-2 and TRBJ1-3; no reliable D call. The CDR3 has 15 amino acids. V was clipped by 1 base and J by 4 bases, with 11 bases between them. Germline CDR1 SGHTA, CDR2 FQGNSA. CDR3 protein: CASSLGPPAGNTIYF. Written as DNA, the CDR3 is TGTGCCAGCAGCTTAGGCCCCCCAGCAGGAAACACCATATATTTT.

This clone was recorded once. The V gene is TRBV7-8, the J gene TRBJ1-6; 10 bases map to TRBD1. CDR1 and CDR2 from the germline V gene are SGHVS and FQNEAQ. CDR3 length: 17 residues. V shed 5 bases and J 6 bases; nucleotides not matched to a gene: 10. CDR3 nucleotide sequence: TGTGCCAGCAGCCAAACGGGACAGGGGAGCTTTAATTCACCCCTCCACTTT. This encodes CASSQTGQGSFNSPLHF.

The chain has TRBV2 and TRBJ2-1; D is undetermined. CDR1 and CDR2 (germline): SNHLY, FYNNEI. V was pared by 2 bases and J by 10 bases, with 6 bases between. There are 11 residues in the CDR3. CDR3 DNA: TGTGCCAGCAGTGAACAATGGGAGCAGTTCTTC. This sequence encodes CASSEQWEQFF.

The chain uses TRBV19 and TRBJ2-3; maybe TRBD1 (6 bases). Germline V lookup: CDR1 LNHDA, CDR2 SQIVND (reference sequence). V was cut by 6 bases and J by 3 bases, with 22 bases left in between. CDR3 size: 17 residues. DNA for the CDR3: TGTGCCAGTAGCATACTCGGGGACACCCAGCAGACAGATACGCAGTATTTT. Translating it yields CASSILGDTQQTDTQYF.

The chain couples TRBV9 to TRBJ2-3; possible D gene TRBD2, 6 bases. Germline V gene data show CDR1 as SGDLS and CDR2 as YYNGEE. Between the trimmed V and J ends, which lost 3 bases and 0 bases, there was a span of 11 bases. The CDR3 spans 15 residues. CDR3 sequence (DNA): TGTGCCAGCAGCGGTCGGGAGCAAAGCACAGATACGCAGTATTTT. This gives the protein CASSGREQSTDTQYF. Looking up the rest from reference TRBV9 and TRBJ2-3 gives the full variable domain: DSGVTQTPKHLITATGQRVTLRCSPRSGDLSVYWYQQSLDQGLQFLIQYYNGEERAKGNILERFSAQQFPDLHSELNLSSLELGDSALYFCASSGREQSTDTQYFGPGTRLTVL.

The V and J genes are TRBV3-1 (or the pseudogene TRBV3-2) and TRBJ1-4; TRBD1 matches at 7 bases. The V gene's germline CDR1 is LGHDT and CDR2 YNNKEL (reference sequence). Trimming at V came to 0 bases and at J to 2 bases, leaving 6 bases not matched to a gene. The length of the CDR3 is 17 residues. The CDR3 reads CASSQERDSPTNEKLFF. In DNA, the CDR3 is TGTGCCAGCAGCCAAGAAAGGGACAGCCCTACTAATGAAAAACTGTTTTTT.

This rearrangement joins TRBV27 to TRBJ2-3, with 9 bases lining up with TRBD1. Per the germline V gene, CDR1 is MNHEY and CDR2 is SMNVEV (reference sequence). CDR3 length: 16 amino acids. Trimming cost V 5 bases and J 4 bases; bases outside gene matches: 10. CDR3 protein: CASSPGRQGGSDTQYF. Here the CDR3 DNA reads TGTGCCAGCAGTCCTGGTCGACAGGGGGGGTCAGATACGCAGTATTTT.

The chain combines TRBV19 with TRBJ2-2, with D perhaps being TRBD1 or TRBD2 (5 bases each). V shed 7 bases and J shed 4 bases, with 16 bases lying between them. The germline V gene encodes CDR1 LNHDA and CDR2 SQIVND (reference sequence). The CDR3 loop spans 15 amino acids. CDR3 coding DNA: TGTGCCAGTAACCGCCATGATGGGGGCACCGGGGAGCTGTTTTTT. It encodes CASNRHDGGTGELFF.

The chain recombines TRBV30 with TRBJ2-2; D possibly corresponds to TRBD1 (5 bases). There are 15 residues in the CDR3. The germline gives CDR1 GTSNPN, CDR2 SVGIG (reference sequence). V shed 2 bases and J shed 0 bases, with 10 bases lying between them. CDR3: CAWSPTTANTGELFF. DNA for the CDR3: TGTGCCTGGAGTCCGACGACAGCGAACACCGGGGAGCTGTTTTTT.